Each of the 19 T cell receptor beta chains below was sequenced from the same sample in a study of molecular identifiers for immune sequencing clone quantification. One entry per CDR3 protein, called by TCRdb with MiXCR from the PCR reads. The table has some 580,000 distinct CDR3 sequences, roughly 27% seen once; the top ten hold 0.78%. Material for sequencing was naive CD8+ T cells from blood, with Jurkat cell RNA spiked in. Subset specified: FACS-sorted CD8+CD4-CCR7+CD45RA+ naive T cells. These receptors all come from a human donor in good health. Some libraries in this study had Jurkat cell RNA spiked in.

A word on this clonotype: A much larger clone lies one base from this, so it may be a read error. The V call is TRBV5-1, the J call TRBJ2-3; 11 bases are a match to TRBD1. The V and J ends lost 6 bases and 4 bases, in that order; junction bases with no gene match: 7. The CDR3 extends over 15 amino acids. The germline CDR1 and CDR2 sequences are SGHRS and YFSETQ. CDR3 sequence: CASILWGQGADTQYF. The CDR3 DNA reads as TGCGCCAGCATCTTATGGGGACAGGGGGCAGATACGCAGTATTTT.

This clonotype was seen only a few times. The chain employs TRBV9 and TRBJ2-5; a weak D match, TRBD1 (6 bases). The germline gives CDR1 SGDLS, CDR2 YYNGEE. This CDR3 is built from 13 residues. Trimming stripped 0 bases from V and 7 bases from J, with 10 bases between. CDR3: CASSVAGDGTQYF. CDR3 nucleotide sequence: TGTGCCAGCAGCGTAGCAGGGGATGGGACCCAGTACTTC.

As for this clonotype: This could be a read error, since a much larger clone is one nucleotide away. CDR3 coding DNA: TGTGCCAGCAGTTTATCGGGACAGAATAGCAATCAGCCCCAGCAATTT. As protein: CASSLSGQNSNQPQQF. V is TRBV27 and J is TRBJ1-5; 7 bases line up with TRBD1. The CDR3 loop spans 16 amino acids. CDR1 is MNHEY, CDR2 SMNVEV, per germline (reference sequence).

In its sample, this clonotype was seen many times. CDR3 amino acids: CASSSMGQGADGYTF. The CDR3 nucleotides are TGTGCCAGCAGTTCGATGGGACAGGGGGCTGATGGCTACACCTTC. The rearrangement links TRBV27 to TRBJ1-2; TRBD1 agrees at 12 bases. The CDR3 is 15 residues long. The V and J ends lost 4 bases and 6 bases, in that order; junction bases with no gene match: 6. CDR1 and CDR2 from the germline V gene are MNHEY and SMNVEV (reference sequence).

At least ten counts were recorded for this clonotype. The chain joins TRBV12-3 or TRBV12-4 to TRBJ2-5; D possibly corresponds to TRBD1 (6 bases). The V gene lost 5 bases and the J gene lost 5 bases, with 15 bases spanning the gap. The CDR3 contains 14 residues. CDR3 loop: CASSPRGGPETQYF. The CDR3 nucleotides read TGTGCCAGCAGTCCGCGTGGGGGCCCGGAGACCCAGTACTTC.

In its sample, this clonotype was seen many times. The chain has TRBV5-1 and TRBJ2-7, with 14 bases matching TRBD2. CDR3 size: 15 residues. The ends lost 4 bases at V and 2 bases at J; junction bases unmatched: 2. Germline CDR1 is SGHRS and CDR2 is YFSETQ. This CDR3 reads CASSEGLAGAYEQYF. CDR3 bases: TGCGCCAGCAGCGAGGGACTAGCGGGGGCCTACGAGCAGTACTTC.

This clonotype was detected only a few times. The gene calls are TRBV28 and TRBJ1-1, with D tentatively TRBD1 (5 bases). The germline gives CDR1 MDHEN, CDR2 SYDVKM. This CDR3 has 18 amino acids. Trimming removed 6 bases at V and 0 bases at J, with 23 bases between. This chain's CDR3 is CASSKEPGLRPLNTEAFF. The CDR3 region has the DNA TGTGCCAGCAGCAAGGAACCGGGACTTCGACCCCTGAACACTGAAGCTTTCTTT.

This clonotype occurred many times. CDR3 protein: CAWSFSGNTDTQYF. Here the CDR3 DNA reads TGTGCCTGGAGTTTTAGCGGAAACACAGATACGCAGTATTTT. V is TRBV30 and J is TRBJ2-3; D perhaps matches TRBD2 (6 bases). The germline gives CDR1 GTSNPN, CDR2 SVGIG (reference sequence). This CDR3 has 14 amino acids. The ends were cut back, 2 bases at V and 2 bases at J, with 11 bases in the middle.

This clonotype was observed many times. The chain uses TRBV6-6 and TRBJ1-1; maybe TRBD1 (6 bases). V was shortened by 5 bases and J by 2 bases, with 12 bases between the two germline ends. The CDR3 is 14 residues long. Germline values: CDR1 MNHNY, CDR2 SVGAGI (reference sequence). CDR3 bases: TGTGCCAGCAGTCGCGGGGGGGCCAACACTGAAGCTTTCTTT. Translating gives CASSRGGANTEAFF.

For this clonotype: A read error may produce the germline difference seen at one junction end. The V and J genes are TRBV5-1 and TRBJ1-1, with unresolved D. CDR3 length: 12 residues. Germline V gene sequence: CDR1 SGHRS, CDR2 YFSETQ. The CDR3 region is CVSSLVGTEAFF. As DNA, the CDR3 is TGCGTCAGCAGCTTGGTTGGCACTGAAGCTTTCTTT.

This clonotype was counted only a few times. The rearrangement links TRBV12-3 or TRBV12-4 to TRBJ1-6, with D perhaps matching TRBD1 (6 bases). The CDR3 spans 17 residues. Trimming removed 3 bases from V and 3 bases from J, with 15 bases in between. The CDR3: CASSLYGQSFYNSPLHF. CDR3 sequence (DNA): TGTGCCAGCAGTTTGTACGGACAGAGCTTCTATAATTCACCCCTCCACTTT.

V is TRBV4-1 and J is TRBJ2-7; TRBD2 matches 10 bases. The CDR3 loop spans 17 amino acids. The trim removed 0 bases at V and 7 bases at J, leaving 12 bases unmatched. Germline V gives CDR1 MGHRA, CDR2 YSYEKL. DNA of the CDR3: TGCGCCAGCAGCCAAGAACATACTAGGACTAGCGGATGTGAGCAGTACTTC. This gives the protein CASSQEHTRTSGCEQYF.

This clonotype has a count of ten or more. The V gene is TRBV12-5, the J gene TRBJ2-5; TRBD1 matches 12 bases. J lost 3 bases, V lost 2 bases, and 4 bases had no gene match. The CDR3 consists of 16 residues. The germline V gene encodes CDR1 LGHNT and CDR2 FRNRAP. The CDR3 here is CASGLPGTGGEETQYF. CDR3 sequence (DNA): TGTGCTAGTGGTTTGCCCGGGACAGGGGGCGAAGAGACCCAGTACTTC.

This clonotype was seen ten or more times. In DNA form, the CDR3 reads TGTGCCACCCGGGACTCCTCCTCCTACGAGCAGTACTTC. It translates to CATRDSSSYEQYF. This chain connects TRBV6-2 or TRBV6-3 to TRBJ2-7, with D perhaps matching TRBD2 (6 bases). CDR3 size: 13 residues. Germline-derived CDR1 and CDR2 are MNHEY and SVGEGT. Trimming removed 10 bases at V and 0 bases at J, with 13 bases between.

This clonotype was counted between two and nine times. The V and J genes are TRBV7-9 and TRBJ2-3; 10 bases fit TRBD1. J lost 5 bases, V lost 5 bases, and 10 bases had no gene match. Germline V lookup: CDR1 SEHNR, CDR2 FQNEAQ (reference sequence). CDR3 length: 16 residues. CDR3 sequence (DNA): TGTGCCAGCAGCCCGTTGACAGGGGGCGAGGTAGATACGCAGTATTTT. The encoded protein is CASSPLTGGEVDTQYF. Looking up the rest from reference TRBV7-9 and TRBJ2-3 gives the full variable domain: DTGVSQNPRHKITKRGQNVTFRCDPISEHNRLYWYRQTLGQGPEFLTYFQNEAQLEKSRLLSDRFSAERPKGSFSTLEIQRTEQGDSAMYLCASSPLTGGEVDTQYFGPGTRLTVL.

This clonotype was recorded a few times. A read error is possible here, since a much larger clone lies one base away. This chain links TRBV4-3 with TRBJ1-1, with 11 bases that match TRBD1. Germline CDR1 and CDR2: LGHNA and YSLEER. The CDR3 has 15 residues. Here the CDR3 reads CASSRGTGGRTEALF. The DNA of the CDR3 is TGCGCCAGCAGCCGTGGGACAGGGGGTCGAACTGAAGCTCTCTTT.

The chain recombines TRBV2 with TRBJ1-5, with a tentative D call TRBD1 (5 bases). V shed 1 base and J shed 3 bases, with 7 bases lying between them. Per germline, CDR1 SNHLY and CDR2 FYNNEI. The CDR3 totals 14 residues. Written as DNA, the CDR3 is TGTGCCAGCAGTGAAGGGGGGTACAATCAGCCCCAGCATTTT. Residues: CASSEGGYNQPQHF.

This clonotype has just a few counts. This chain links TRBV4-1 with TRBJ1-1; 7 nucleotides agree with TRBD1. The V gene end was trimmed by 3 bases and the J gene end by 0 bases; junction bases not matched to a gene: 7. Germline-derived CDR1 and CDR2 are MGHRA and YSYEKL. This CDR3 is built from 16 residues. Here the CDR3 reads CASSHTGTVMNTEAFF. CDR3 DNA sequence: TGCGCCAGCAGCCACACCGGGACAGTAATGAACACTGAAGCTTTCTTT.

The chain recombines TRBV5-1 with TRBJ2-1; 11 nucleotides align to TRBD2. The junction had 2 bases not matched to a gene; V was cut back by 0 bases and J by 3 bases. Germline lookup yields CDR1 SGHRS and CDR2 YFSETQ. The CDR3 contains 16 residues. The CDR3 DNA is TGCGCCAGCAGCTTGGTACTAGCGGGAGTCTACAATGAGCAGTTCTTC. Translation: CASSLVLAGVYNEQFF. Combining the CDR3 with reference TRBV5-1 and TRBJ2-1 gives the whole variable domain KAGVTQTPRYLIKTRGQQVTLSCSPISGHRSVSWYQQTPGQGLQFLFEYFSETQRNKGNFPGRFSGRQFSNSRSEMNVSTLELGDSALYLCASSLVLAGVYNEQFFGPGTRLTVL.